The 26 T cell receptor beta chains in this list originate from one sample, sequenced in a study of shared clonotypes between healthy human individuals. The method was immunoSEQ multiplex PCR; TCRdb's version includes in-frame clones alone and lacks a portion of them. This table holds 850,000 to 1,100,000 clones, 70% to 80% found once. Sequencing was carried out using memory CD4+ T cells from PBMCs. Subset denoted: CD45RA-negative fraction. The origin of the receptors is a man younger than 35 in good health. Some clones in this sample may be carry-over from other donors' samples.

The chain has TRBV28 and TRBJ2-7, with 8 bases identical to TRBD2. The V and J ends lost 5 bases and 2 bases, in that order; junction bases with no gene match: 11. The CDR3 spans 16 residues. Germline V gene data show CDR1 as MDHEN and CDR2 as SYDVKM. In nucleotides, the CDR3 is TGTGCCAGCAGTCAACCTCGACTAGCGCTGGCCTACGAGCAGTACTTC. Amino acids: CASSQPRLALAYEQYF.

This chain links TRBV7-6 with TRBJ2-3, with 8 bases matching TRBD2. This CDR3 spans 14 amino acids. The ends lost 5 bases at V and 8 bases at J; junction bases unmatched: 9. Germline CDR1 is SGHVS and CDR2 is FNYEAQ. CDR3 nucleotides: TGTGCCAGCAGCGTCGGGACTAGTCTTGCTACGCAGTATTTT. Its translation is CASSVGTSLATQYF.

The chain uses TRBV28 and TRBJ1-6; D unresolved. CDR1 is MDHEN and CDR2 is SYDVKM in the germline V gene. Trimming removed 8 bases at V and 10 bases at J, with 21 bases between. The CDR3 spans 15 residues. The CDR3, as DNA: TGTGCCAGCGTCTCCCTTCTGGCGGGCCACTCACCCCTCCACTTT. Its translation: CASVSLLAGHSPLHF.

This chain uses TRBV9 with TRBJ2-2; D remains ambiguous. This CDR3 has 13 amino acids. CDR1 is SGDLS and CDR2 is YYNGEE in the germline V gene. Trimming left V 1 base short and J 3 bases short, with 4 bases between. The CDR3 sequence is CASSVPDTGELFF. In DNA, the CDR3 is TGTGCCAGCAGCGTACCGGACACCGGGGAGCTGTTTTTT.

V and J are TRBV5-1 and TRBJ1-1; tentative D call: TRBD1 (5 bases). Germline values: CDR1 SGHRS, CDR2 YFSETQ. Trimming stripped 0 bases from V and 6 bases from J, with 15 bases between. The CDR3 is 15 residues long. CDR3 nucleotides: TGCGCCAGCAGCTTGGGGGGGGTACCCCTCGCTGAAGCTTTCTTT. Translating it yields CASSLGGVPLAEAFF.

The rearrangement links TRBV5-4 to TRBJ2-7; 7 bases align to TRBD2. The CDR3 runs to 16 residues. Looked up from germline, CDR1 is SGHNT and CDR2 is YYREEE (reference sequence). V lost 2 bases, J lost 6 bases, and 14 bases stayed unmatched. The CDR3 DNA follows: TGTGCCAGCAGCTTCGGGGGAGGGCCGTCGGTTCGCGAGCAGTACTTC. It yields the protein CASSFGGGPSVREQYF.

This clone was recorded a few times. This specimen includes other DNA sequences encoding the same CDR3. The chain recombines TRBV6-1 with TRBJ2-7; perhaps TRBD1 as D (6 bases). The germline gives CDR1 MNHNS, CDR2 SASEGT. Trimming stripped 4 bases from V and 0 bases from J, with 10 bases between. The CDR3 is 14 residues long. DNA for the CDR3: TGTGCCAGCAGTGGGGGGCCGAGCTCCTACGAGCAGTACTTC. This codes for CASSGGPSSYEQYF.

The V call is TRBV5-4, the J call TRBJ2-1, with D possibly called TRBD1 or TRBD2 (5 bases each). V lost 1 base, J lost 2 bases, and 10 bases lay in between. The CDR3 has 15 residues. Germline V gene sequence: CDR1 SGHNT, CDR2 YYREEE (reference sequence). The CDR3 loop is CASSLRDPTYNEQFF. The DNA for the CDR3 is TGTGCCAGCAGCTTGCGGGACCCAACCTACAATGAGCAGTTCTTC.

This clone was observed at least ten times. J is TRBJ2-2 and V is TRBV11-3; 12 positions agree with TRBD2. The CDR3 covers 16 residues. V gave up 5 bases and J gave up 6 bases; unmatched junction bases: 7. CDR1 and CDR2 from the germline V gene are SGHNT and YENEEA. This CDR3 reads CASSPRLAGESGELFF. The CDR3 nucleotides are TGTGCCAGCAGCCCTCGACTAGCGGGAGAGTCCGGGGAGCTGTTTTTT.

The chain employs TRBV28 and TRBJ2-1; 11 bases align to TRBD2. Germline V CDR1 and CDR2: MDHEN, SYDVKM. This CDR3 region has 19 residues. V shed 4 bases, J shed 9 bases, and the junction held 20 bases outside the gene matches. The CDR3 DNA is TGTGCCAGCAGTTCCATCCCATTAGGGGCCCTAGCGGGAGGAGGTGAGCAGTTCTTC. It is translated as CASSSIPLGALAGGGEQFF.

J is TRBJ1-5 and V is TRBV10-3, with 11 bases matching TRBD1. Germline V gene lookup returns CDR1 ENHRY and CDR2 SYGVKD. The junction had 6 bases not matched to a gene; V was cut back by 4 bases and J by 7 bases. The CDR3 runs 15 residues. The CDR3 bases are TGTGCCATCAGTGCCGGACAGGGGGCTGAGCAGCCCCAGCATTTT. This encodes CAISAGQGAEQPQHF.

The CDR3 bases are TGTGCCAGCAGCCCTGGGGGGAGGGCCGTCAATGAGCAGTTCTTC. Encoded protein: CASSPGGRAVNEQFF. The rearrangement links TRBV7-2 to TRBJ2-1; 7 bases map to TRBD2. Trimming took 5 bases from V and 6 from J; bases not matched to a gene: 10. Germline lookup yields CDR1 SGHTA and CDR2 FQGNSA. The CDR3 runs 15 residues.

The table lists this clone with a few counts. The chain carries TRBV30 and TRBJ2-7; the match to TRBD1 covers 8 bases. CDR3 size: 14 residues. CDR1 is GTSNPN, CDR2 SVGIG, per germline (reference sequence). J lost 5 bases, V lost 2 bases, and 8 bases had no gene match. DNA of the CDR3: TGTGCCTGGAGTAGGTGGGCAGGGGGCCACGAGCAGTACTTC. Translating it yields CAWSRWAGGHEQYF.

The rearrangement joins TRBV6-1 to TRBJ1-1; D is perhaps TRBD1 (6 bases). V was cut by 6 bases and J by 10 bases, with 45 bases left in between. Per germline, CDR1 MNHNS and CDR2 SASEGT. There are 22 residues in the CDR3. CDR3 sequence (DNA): TGTGCCAGCAGCGAATTAATCTCGACAGGCGGCGGGCGGGGGATCTTGGGTGAAAGAGCTTTCTTT. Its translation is CASSELISTGGGRGILGERAFF.

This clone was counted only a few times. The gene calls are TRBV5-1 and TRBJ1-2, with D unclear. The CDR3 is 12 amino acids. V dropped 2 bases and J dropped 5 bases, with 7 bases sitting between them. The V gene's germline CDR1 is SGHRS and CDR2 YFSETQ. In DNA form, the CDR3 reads TGCGCCAGCAGCTTTGGTACTTATGGCTACACCTTC. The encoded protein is CASSFGTYGYTF.

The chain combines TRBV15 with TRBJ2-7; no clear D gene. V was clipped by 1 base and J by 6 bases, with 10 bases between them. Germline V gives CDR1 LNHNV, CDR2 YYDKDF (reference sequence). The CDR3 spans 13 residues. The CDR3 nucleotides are TGTGCCACCAGCAGAGCAGGCCTACTCGAGCAGTACTTC. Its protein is CATSRAGLLEQYF.

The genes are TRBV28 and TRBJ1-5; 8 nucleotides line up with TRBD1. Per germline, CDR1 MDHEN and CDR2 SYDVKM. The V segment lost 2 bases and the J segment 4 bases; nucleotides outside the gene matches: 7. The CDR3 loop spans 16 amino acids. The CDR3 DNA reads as TGTGCCAGCAGTTTACTGGACAGGGCCTCTAATCAGCCCCAGCATTTT. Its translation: CASSLLDRASNQPQHF.

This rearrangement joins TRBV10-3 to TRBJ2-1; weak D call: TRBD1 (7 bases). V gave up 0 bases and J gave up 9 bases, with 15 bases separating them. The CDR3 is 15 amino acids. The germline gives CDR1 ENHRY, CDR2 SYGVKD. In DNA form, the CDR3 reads TGTGCCATCAGTGAGTCGGCAGGGGGGCCGAGTGAGCAGTTCTTC. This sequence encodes CAISESAGGPSEQFF.

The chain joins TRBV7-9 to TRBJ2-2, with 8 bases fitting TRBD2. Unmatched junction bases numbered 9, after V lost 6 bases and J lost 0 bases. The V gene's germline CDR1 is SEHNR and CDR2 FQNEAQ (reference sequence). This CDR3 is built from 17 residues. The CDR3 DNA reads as TGTGCCAGCAGTCCCCTCGGGGGGGGGACGAACACCGGGGAGCTGTTTTTT. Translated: CASSPLGGGTNTGELFF.

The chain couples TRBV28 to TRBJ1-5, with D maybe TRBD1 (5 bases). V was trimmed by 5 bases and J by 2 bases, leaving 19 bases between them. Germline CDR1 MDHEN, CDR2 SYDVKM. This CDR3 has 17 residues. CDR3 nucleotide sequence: TGTGCCAGCAGTACCCCAAGCAGGGAGTGGGGCAATCAGCCCCAGCATTTT. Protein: CASSTPSREWGNQPQHF.

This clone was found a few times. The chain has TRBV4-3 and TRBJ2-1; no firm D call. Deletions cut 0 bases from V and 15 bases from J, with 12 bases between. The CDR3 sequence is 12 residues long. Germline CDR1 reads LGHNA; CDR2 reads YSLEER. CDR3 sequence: CASSQDRIVLFF. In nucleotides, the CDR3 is TGCGCCAGCAGCCAAGATCGTATCGTATTGTTCTTC.

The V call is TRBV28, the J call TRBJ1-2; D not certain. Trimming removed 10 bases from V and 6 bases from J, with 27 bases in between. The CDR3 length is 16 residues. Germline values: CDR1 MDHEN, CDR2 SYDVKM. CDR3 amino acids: CAIPAGLSGGEDGYTF. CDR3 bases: TGTGCCATCCCGGCGGGTTTATCTGGTGGGGAAGATGGCTACACCTTC.

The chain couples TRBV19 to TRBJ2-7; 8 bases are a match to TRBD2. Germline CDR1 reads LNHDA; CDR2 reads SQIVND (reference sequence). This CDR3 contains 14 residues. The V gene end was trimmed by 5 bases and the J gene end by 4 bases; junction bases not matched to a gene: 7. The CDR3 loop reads CASSRSGRTYEQYF. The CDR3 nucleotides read TGTGCCAGTAGTCGGAGCGGGAGAACGTACGAGCAGTACTTC.

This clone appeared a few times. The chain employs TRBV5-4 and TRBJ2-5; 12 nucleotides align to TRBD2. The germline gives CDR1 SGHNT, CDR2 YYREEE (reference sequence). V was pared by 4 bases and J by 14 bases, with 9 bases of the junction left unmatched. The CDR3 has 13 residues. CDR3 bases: TGTGCCAGCAGCGCCGGGACTAGCGGGCTTCATTACTTC. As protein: CASSAGTSGLHYF.

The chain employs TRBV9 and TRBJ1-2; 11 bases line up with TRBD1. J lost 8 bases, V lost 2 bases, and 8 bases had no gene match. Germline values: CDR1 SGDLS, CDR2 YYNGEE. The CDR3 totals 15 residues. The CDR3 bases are TGTGCCAGCAGCGTGATGGGACAGGGGGAATCGGGCTACACCTTC. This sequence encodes CASSVMGQGESGYTF.

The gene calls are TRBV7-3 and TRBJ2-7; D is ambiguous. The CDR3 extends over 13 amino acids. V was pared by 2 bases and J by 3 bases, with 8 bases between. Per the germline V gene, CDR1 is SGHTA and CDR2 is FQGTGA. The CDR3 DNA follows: TGTGCCAGCAGCTTATCTCCTGTCTACGAGCAGTACTTC. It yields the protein CASSLSPVYEQYF.